The text below deals with one T cell receptor (beta chain). Its target is unknown. Likely a read error: the CDR3 ends without its conserved phenylalanine or tryptophan. Germline values: CDR1 MNHEY, CDR2 SVGAGI. The CDR3 has 17 residues. The sample comes from a study of tumor and adjacent non-tumor tissue in lung cancer. At the level of the study: There were 11 to 13 adenocarcinoma, 2 squamous cell carcinoma and 1 small cell lung cancer cases.

Three rounds of nested PCR, following a modified ARM-PCR protocol, produced the TCRbeta library. TCRdb redid the calling of the multiplex PCR reads with MiXCR, one entry per CDR3 protein. The sample has over 100,000 distinct CDR3 sequences, 60% to 80% seen once. Study-wide results and limits: Compared with tumor, normal lung showed significantly lower TCR diversity. In normal lung, the top 100 clones were significantly more dominant than in tumor.

No cell sorting was done before RNA was extracted from the tissue. The sequence derives from a woman in her fifties or sixties with non-small cell lung cancer. The rearrangement links TRBV6-5 to TRBJ2-7; possible D gene TRBD2, 5 bases. Sample: lung tumor tissue. The CDR3 coding sequence is TGCGCCAGTCGCACCACACTTAGCGCGACCCTGACCTACGAGCAGTACATC. This gives the protein CASRTTLSATLTYEQYI.